This T cell receptor beta chain was observed in a study of T cell responses to AZD1222 COVID-19 vaccine. The data were produced by immunoSEQ multiplex PCR, yet TCRdb's version contains in-frame clones alone and is incomplete. The table records roughly 130,000 clones, 88% of them present only once. Germline values: CDR1 MNHEY, CDR2 SVGAGI. V lost 4 bases and J lost 8, with 20 bases in between. The CDR3 sequence is 15 residues long. The material was peripheral blood, obtained on day 0 of MenACWY control vaccination. The rearrangement joins TRBV6-5 to TRBJ1-2; D is perhaps TRBD1 (6 bases). This TCR derives from an adult in good health. The CDR3 protein is CASSSQGGSHIGYTF. CDR3 sequence (DNA): TGTGCCAGCAGTTCCCAAGGGGGGAGTCACATCGGCTACACCTTC.